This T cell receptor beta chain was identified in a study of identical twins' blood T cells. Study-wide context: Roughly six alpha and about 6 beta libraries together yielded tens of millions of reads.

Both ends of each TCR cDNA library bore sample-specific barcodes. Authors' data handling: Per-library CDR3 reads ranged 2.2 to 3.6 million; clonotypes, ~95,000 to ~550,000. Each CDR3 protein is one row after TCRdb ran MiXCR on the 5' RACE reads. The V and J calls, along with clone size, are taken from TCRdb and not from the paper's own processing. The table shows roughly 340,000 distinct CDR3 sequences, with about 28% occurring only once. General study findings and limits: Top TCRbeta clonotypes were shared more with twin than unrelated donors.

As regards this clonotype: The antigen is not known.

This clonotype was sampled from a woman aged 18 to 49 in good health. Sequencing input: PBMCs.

CDR3 in amino acids: CASSFLRELLYGYTF. The CDR3 coding sequence is TGTGCCAGCAGCTTCCTCCGGGAACTCCTCTATGGCTACACCTTC. J is TRBJ1-2 and V is TRBV7-2; no definite D call. This CDR3 is built from 15 residues. Trimming pared 3 bases from V and 4 bases from J, leaving 15 bases between. Germline V CDR1 and CDR2: SGHTA, FQGNSA.